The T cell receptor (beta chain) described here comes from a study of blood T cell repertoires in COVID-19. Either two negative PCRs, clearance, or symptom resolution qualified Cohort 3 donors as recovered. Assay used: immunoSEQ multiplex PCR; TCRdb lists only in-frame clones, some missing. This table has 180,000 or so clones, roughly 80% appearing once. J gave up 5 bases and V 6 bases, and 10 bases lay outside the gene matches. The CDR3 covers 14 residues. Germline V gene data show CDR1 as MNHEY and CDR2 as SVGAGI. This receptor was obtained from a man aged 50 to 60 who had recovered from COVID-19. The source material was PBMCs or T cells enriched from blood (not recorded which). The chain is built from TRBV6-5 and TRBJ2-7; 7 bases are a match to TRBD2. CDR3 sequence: CASSRSGVRNEQYF. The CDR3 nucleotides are TGTGCCAGCAGCCGCAGCGGGGTTAGAAACGAGCAGTACTTC.